These 20 T cell receptor beta chains share one sample of origin, sequenced in a study of response to subunit inactivated influenza vaccine. TCRdb called the RT-PCR reads again in MiXCR, with one record for every CDR3 protein. This table holds about 240,000 distinct CDR3 sequences, more than 10% found once. Sequencing used non-naive T cells sorted from PBMCs, obtained 14 days before vaccination. Receptors originate from a man aged 50-59 years who received an inactivated influenza vaccine.

This clonotype showed up just a few times. This chain uses TRBV28 with TRBJ1-5, with D possibly TRBD1 on 6 matching bases. Germline CDR1 reads MDHEN; CDR2 reads SYDVKM. The CDR3 loop spans 15 amino acids. With 4 bases removed from V and 3 bases from J, the gap between germline ends came to 13 bases. The CDR3 reads CASSSLQGNNQPQHF. The CDR3, as DNA: TGTGCCAGCAGTTCCCTACAGGGCAACAATCAGCCCCAGCATTTT.

J is TRBJ1-1 and V is TRBV7-2; 8 positions match TRBD1. The CDR3 is 13 amino acids. Germline lookup yields CDR1 SGHTA and CDR2 FQGNSA. Trimming took 6 bases from V and 4 from J; bases not matched to a gene: 4. Written as DNA, the CDR3 is TGTGCCAGCAGTTTTGGACAGGGCACTGAAGCTTTCTTT. The encoded protein is CASSFGQGTEAFF.

This chain links TRBV4-2 with TRBJ2-1; D is uncertain. This CDR3 has 16 amino acids. Germline loops: CDR1 LGHNA, CDR2 YNFKEQ. V lost 1 base and J lost 1, with 11 bases in between. For the CDR3, the DNA is TGTGCCAGCAGCCAAGTCCCTTTTGGATCCTACAATGAGCAGTTCTTC. Protein product: CASSQVPFGSYNEQFF.

This clonotype was recorded many times. This chain links TRBV4-2 with TRBJ2-7; a possible D gene is TRBD1 (5 bases). Germline V CDR1 and CDR2: LGHNA, YNFKEQ. The ends were cut back, 5 bases at V and 0 bases at J, with 14 bases in the middle. This CDR3 is built from 15 residues. Written as DNA, the CDR3 is TGTGCCAGCAGCGGAGACAGTTGGAGCTCCTACGAGCAGTACTTC. This gives the protein CASSGDSWSSYEQYF.

V and J are TRBV20-1 and TRBJ2-3; TRBD2 is a possible D gene (5 bases). CDR3 size: 15 residues. The V gene's germline CDR1 is DFQATT and CDR2 SNEGSKA (reference sequence). The germline V and J ends were trimmed by 3 bases and 3 bases, with 16 bases remaining between them. Here the CDR3 reads CSARSSVGETDTQYF. The CDR3 nucleotides are TGCAGTGCTAGGTCCTCCGTGGGAGAGACAGATACGCAGTATTTT.

This clonotype was recorded many times. This chain uses TRBV20-1 with TRBJ1-1; D possibly corresponds to TRBD1 (6 bases). Per germline, CDR1 DFQATT and CDR2 SNEGSKA (reference sequence). V was clipped by 2 bases and J by 0 bases, with 7 bases between them. The CDR3 totals 13 residues. CDR3 in amino acids: CSARWGLNTEAFF. The CDR3 coding sequence is TGCAGTGCTAGATGGGGGCTGAACACTGAAGCTTTCTTT.

This clonotype was counted only a few times. The chain employs TRBV20-1 and TRBJ2-7, with TRBD1 as a possible D gene (5 bases). The CDR3 spans 16 residues. Trimming took 0 bases from V and 3 from J, leaving 18 bases between them. CDR1 is DFQATT and CDR2 is SNEGSKA in the germline V gene (reference sequence). CDR3 amino acids: CSARDPNSRQYYEQYF. DNA of the CDR3: TGCAGTGCTAGAGATCCTAACTCCCGACAGTACTACGAGCAGTACTTC.

A few counts support this clonotype. The chain combines TRBV20-1 with TRBJ2-7; a weak D match, TRBD1 (6 bases). Germline V gene sequence: CDR1 DFQATT, CDR2 SNEGSKA (reference sequence). The length of the CDR3 is 14 residues. With 1 base removed from V and 2 bases from J, the gap between germline ends came to 12 bases. The CDR3 protein is CSARVFRGTYEQYF. The CDR3 coding sequence is TGCAGTGCTAGAGTTTTCAGGGGTACCTACGAGCAGTACTTC.

The chain joins TRBV28 to TRBJ2-2; D possibly corresponds to TRBD1 (6 bases). Germline CDR1 and CDR2: MDHEN and SYDVKM. V gave up 5 bases and J gave up 4 bases, with 23 bases separating them. The CDR3 is 18 amino acids. The CDR3 loop is CASSVPPEIQGFTGELFF. CDR3 sequence (DNA): TGTGCCAGCAGTGTCCCCCCCGAAATACAGGGTTTCACCGGGGAGCTGTTTTTT.

On this clonotype itself: At one end, the junction sequence differs from germline, possibly due to a read error. This chain links TRBV3-1 with TRBJ1-2; unclear D gene. The CDR3 is 15 amino acids. CDR1 is LGHDT, CDR2 YNNKEL, per germline (reference sequence). Here the CDR3 DNA reads TGTGGCAGCAGCCAAGCCCCCCTCGCTAACTATGGCTACACCTTC. Protein sequence: CGSSQAPLANYGYTF.

V and J are TRBV6-6 and TRBJ2-7; 8 bases agree with TRBD1. Germline V gene sequence: CDR1 MNHNY, CDR2 SVGAGI (reference sequence). CDR3 length: 13 amino acids. The V gene end was trimmed by 5 bases and the J gene end by 2 bases; junction bases not matched to a gene: 2. The CDR3 region has the DNA TGTGCCAGCAGTAAGGACAGGGCCTACGAGCAGTACTTC. This encodes CASSKDRAYEQYF.

Many counts were recorded for this clonotype. The chain carries TRBV4-1 and TRBJ2-2, with D possibly TRBD1 on 6 matching bases. The CDR3 length is 16 residues. V shed 2 bases and J shed 8 bases, with 18 bases lying between them. The germline V gene encodes CDR1 MGHRA and CDR2 YSYEKL. In nucleotides, the CDR3 is TGCGCCAGCAGCCAAAGAGTCCCGACAGGTCCAGGGGAGCTGTTTTTT. Translation gives CASSQRVPTGPGELFF.

V is TRBV15 and J is TRBJ1-5, with 9 bases that match TRBD1. The CDR3 length is 17 residues. From germline, CDR1 is LNHNV and CDR2 YYDKDF (reference sequence). V was pared by 1 base and J by 2 bases, with 6 bases of the junction left unmatched. CDR3 nucleotides: TGTGCCACCAGCAGAGGGGGACAGGGCTTGGGCAATCAGCCCCAGCATTTT. Translating it yields CATSRGGQGLGNQPQHF.

This clonotype appeared many times. The chain couples TRBV29-1 to TRBJ2-3; tentative D call: TRBD2 (6 bases). Trimming removed 5 bases from V and 1 base from J, with 10 bases in between. This CDR3 has 13 residues. The V gene's germline CDR1 is SQVTM and CDR2 ANQGSEA. The CDR3 here is CSVHGLRTDTQYF. The CDR3 nucleotides are TGCAGCGTTCATGGACTACGCACAGATACGCAGTATTTT.

This clonotype occurred a few times. This chain links TRBV7-6 with TRBJ2-7, with D perhaps being TRBD1 or TRBD2 (6 bases each). Trimming took off 4 bases at V and 7 bases at J, with 14 bases between the two ends. The CDR3 is made up of 13 amino acids. Germline values: CDR1 SGHVS, CDR2 FNYEAQ. CDR3 protein: CASSSQEGGEQYF. The CDR3 region has the DNA TGTGCCAGCAGCTCACAGGAGGGGGGAGAGCAGTACTTC.

In its sample, this clonotype was seen a few times. The chain carries TRBV7-9 and TRBJ2-5, with no clear D. The length of the CDR3 is 13 residues. The V end was cut by 3 bases, the J end by 2 bases, with 7 bases between. The germline V gene encodes CDR1 SEHNR and CDR2 FQNEAQ (reference sequence). For the CDR3, the DNA is TGTGCCAGCAGCTTTATCGCTCAAGAGACCCAGTACTTC. Protein product: CASSFIAQETQYF. Combining the CDR3 with reference TRBV7-9 and TRBJ2-5 gives the whole variable domain DTGVSQNPRHKITKRGQNVTFRCDPISEHNRLYWYRQTLGQGPEFLTYFQNEAQLEKSRLLSDRFSAERPKGSFSTLEIQRTEQGDSAMYLCASSFIAQETQYFGPGTRLLVL.

The rearrangement joins TRBV4-3 to TRBJ2-1, with D hard to call. The CDR3 is made up of 12 amino acids. Germline CDR1 reads LGHNA; CDR2 reads YSLEER. The V gene lost 0 bases and the J gene lost 12 bases, with 9 bases spanning the gap. In DNA, the CDR3 is TGCGCCAGCAGCCAAGATCAAAGCAGGCAGTTCTTC. Its protein product is CASSQDQSRQFF.

The chain joins TRBV5-1 to TRBJ2-5, with D possibly being TRBD1 (6 bases). Trimming took 2 bases from V and 4 from J, leaving 15 bases between them. This CDR3 comprises 15 residues. Germline V gene data show CDR1 as SGHRS and CDR2 as YFSETQ. CDR3 bases: TGCGCCAGCAGCTTTAAACAGGGATTCTCAGAGACCCAGTACTTC. It is translated as CASSFKQGFSETQYF.

This clonotype was counted between two and nine times. V is TRBV5-1 and J is TRBJ2-1, with 7 bases that match TRBD1. V shed 3 bases and J 4 bases; nucleotides not matched to a gene: 7. CDR1 is SGHRS and CDR2 is YFSETQ in the germline V gene. This CDR3 has 15 residues. CDR3 residues: CASSWAGTAYNEQFF. In DNA, the CDR3 is TGCGCCAGCAGCTGGGCCGGGACAGCGTACAATGAGCAGTTCTTC.

The rearrangement uses TRBV5-1 and TRBJ1-1; D perhaps matches TRBD1 (5 bases). The CDR3 extends over 15 amino acids. Germline V CDR1 and CDR2: SGHRS, YFSETQ. The V gene lost 2 bases and the J gene lost 0 bases, with 11 bases spanning the gap. Written as DNA, the CDR3 is TGCGCCAGCAGCTTCGGGGGAATAATGAACACTGAAGCTTTCTTT. As protein: CASSFGGIMNTEAFF.